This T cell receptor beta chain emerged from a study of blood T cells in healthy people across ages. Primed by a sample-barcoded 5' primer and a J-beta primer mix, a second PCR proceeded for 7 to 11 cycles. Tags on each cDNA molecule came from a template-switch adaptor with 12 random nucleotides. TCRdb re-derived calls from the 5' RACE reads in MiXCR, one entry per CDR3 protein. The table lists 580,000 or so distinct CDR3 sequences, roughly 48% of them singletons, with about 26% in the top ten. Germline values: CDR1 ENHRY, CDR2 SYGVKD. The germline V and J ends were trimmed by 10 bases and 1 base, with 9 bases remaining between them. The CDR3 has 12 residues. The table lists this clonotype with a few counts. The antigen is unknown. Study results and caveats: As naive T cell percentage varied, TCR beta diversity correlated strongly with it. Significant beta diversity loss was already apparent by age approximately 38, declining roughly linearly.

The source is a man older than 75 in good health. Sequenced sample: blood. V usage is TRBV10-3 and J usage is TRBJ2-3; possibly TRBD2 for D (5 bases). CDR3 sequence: CANGAGTDTQYF. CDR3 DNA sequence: TGTGCCAACGGAGCGGGCACAGATACGCAGTATTTT.